This T cell receptor beta chain is from a study of blood T cell repertoires in COVID-19 (dated by TCRdb to 2020 to 2021). For the wider study: Collaborator samples came from the United States, Italy and Spain and covered acute and convalescent phases of COVID-19. The material from the prospective study consisted of cDNA or gDNA derived from T cells, B-cell-depleted T cells, or PBMCs. The repertoires were released in a freely available public database meant as a resource for research on the immune response to SARS-CoV-2. The dataset comprised deeply sampled blood TCRbeta repertoires from subjects exposed to, actively infected with, or recovered from COVID-19. Where available, HLA class I and class II types were taken from metadata supplied by the sample provider and were not determined by assay-based typing. The samples were drawn from the first 160 participants of the ongoing ImmuneRACE study and from 950 to 1,500 subjects provided by 6 global collaborators. Nearly every sample came with metadata listing a de-identified subject ID, COVID-19 status, age in years and sex.

At the junction V is shortened by 4 bases and J by 0 bases; bases outside the gene matches: 2. Its CDR3 holds 15 amino acids, cysteine through phenylalanine. This entry keeps only the CDR3 DNA: 45 bases, framed from base 1. According to the germline V gene, CDR1 reads SGDLS and CDR2 reads YYNGEE. For this clone: It has no known antigen specificity. No quality values exist for individual bases; no much larger clone is one base distant.

Overall results and qualifications from the work: How much clinical and demographic metadata was included differed by source and by participant, and the metadata was provided uncurated.

Whole blood was collected in K2EDTA tubes by collaborating institutions according to the institutions' own protocols. For TCRbeta analysis, collaborator samples were shipped as frozen whole blood, as isolated PBMCs, or as DNA extracted from either sample type. TCRbeta CDR3 regions were amplified from genomic DNA by means of the immunoSEQ Assay, a bias-controlled multiplex PCR. Processing in the source paper ran as follows. Nucleated cell counts per sample were estimated from amplification of reference gene primers within the assay. To quantify the absolute abundance of each unique TCRbeta CDR3 rearrangement, sequence reads were collapsed and filtered. For each sample, productive Simpson clonality was calculated by taking the square root of Simpson's diversity index across productive rearrangements. Entries here come from immuneACCESS through TCRdb and include only in-frame sequences with V and J called. Some clones fail to appear in such tables; in the studies checked, an unresolved V gene covers under half of the shortfall, and the cause of the remainder is unknown. V and J calls plus clone size are reproduced from that table; the DNA served to infer D and trimming. This sample lists roughly 100,000 clones; 75% to 90% were detected once. 12% of the sample lies in the top ten.

The TCR comes from a human donor in a cohort sampled during active COVID-19. Sequencing was performed on peripheral blood. The rearrangement joined TRBV9 to TRBJ2-3, and 10 junctional nucleotides match TRBD1. The CDR3 is CASSTGQGSTDTQYF. The nucleotide sequence is TGTGCCAGCAGCACGGGACAGGGGAGCACAGATACGCAGTATTTT.